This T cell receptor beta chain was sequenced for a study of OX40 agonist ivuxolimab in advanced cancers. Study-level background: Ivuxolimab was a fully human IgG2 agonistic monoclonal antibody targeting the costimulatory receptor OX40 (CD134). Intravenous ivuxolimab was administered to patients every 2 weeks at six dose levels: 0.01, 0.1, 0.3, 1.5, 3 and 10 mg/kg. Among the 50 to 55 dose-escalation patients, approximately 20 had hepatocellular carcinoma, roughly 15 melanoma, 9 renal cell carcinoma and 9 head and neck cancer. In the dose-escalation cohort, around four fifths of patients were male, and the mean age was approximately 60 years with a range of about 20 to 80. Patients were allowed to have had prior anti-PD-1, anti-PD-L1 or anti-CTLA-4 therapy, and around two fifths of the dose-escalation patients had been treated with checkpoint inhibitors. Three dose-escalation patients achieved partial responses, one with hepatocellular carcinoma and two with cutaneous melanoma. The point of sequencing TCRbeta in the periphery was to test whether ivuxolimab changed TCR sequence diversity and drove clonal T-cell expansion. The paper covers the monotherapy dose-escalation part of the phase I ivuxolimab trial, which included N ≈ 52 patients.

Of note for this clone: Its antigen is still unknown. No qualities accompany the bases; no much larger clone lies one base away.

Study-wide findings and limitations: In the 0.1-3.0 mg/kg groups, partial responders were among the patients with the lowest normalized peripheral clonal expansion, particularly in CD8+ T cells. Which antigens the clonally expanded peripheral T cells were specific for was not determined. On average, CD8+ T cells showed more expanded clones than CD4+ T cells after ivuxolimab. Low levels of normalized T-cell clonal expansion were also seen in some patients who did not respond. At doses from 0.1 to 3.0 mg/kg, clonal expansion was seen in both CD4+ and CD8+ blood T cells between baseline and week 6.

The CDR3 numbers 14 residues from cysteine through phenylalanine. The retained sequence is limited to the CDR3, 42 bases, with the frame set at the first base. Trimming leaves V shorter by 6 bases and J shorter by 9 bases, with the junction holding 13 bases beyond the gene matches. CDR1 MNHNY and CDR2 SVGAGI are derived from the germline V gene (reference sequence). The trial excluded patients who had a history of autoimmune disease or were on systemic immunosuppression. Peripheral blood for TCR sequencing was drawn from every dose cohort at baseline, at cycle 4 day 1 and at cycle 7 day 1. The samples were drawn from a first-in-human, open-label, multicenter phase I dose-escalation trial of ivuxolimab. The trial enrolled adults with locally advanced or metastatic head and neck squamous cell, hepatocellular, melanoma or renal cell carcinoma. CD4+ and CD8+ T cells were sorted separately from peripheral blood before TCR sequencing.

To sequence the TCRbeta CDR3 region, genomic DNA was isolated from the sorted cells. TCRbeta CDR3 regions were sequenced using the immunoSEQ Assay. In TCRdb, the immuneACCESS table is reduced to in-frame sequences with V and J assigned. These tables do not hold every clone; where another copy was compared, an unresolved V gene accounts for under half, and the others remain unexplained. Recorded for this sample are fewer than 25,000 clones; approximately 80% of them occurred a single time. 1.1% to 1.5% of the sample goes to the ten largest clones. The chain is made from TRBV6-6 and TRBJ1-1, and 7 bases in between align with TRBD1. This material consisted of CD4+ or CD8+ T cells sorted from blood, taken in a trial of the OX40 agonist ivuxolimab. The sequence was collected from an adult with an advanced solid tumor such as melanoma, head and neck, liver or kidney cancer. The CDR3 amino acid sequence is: CASSQPISTGKAFF. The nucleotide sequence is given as TGTGCCAGCAGCCAACCTATTTCGACAGGGAAAGCTTTCTTT.